This TCR beta chain was recovered during a study of CXCR3-negative and CXCR3-positive naive CD8 T cells. A word on this clonotype: Its antigen is still unknown.

Sorts performed in triplicate captured 250,000 to 350,000 cells each from every CD8+ T cell subset. Naive CD8+ T cells were CD45RO-CCR7+CD27+CD95-. TRB cDNA was prepared as libraries by UMI-labeled 5' RACE. From its re-call of the 5' RACE reads, TCRdb lists each CDR3 protein once, without DNA. The table counts about 120,000 distinct CDR3 sequences; 0.36% lies in the top ten. Study-wide results and caveats: Both of the naive subsets showed about the same high diversity, but memory CD8+ cells had much less. Cryopreservation partially decreased CXCR3 expression, and most assays used fresh PBMCs. CXCR3-positive naive cells had TRB CDR3s that were more hydrophobic than CXCR3-negative naive cells had.

The germline V gene has CDR1 MNHEY and CDR2 SMNVEV (reference sequence). CDR3 size: 16 residues. This sequence was found in a human donor in good health. Some clones in this sample may be carry-over from other donors' samples. The material sequenced was naive CXCR3+ CD8+ T cells from blood. Subset here: CD45RO-CCR7+CD27+CD95- naive CD8+ T cells expressing CXCR3 (TNR3+). The chain is built from TRBV27 and TRBJ1-4. CDR3 protein: CASSFGLRGAGEKLFF.